This T cell receptor (beta chain) stems from a study of cytotoxic CD8 clonotypes in ibrutinib-treated CLL. Study as a whole: After a median of around six years, about 14 patients stayed remitted and some twelve progressed; responses had been partial in roughly 25 and complete in 2. The sample average was 255,043 productive templates and 85,000 to 95,000 productive rearrangements. Notes on the study in general: Elevated clonality accompanied ibrutinib response, with a return toward baseline values at progression. Age-matched healthy donor levels were exceeded by baseline clonality, which tracked circulating CD8+ T-cell counts.

Germline V gene data show CDR1 as SGHVS and CDR2 as FNYEAQ. V gave up 0 bases and J gave up 4 bases, with 9 bases separating them. This CDR3 is 15 amino acids long. Repertoires were generated with immunoSEQ multiplex PCR, while TCRdb's copy carries only in-frame clones and drops some. The top ten clones hold approximately 5.6% of a sample with 270,000 or so clones, approximately 76% of them seen once. About this clone itself: Its specificity is not known.

The sample consisted of PBMCs, taken at disease progression, from a patient treated with ibrutinib. The chain is built from TRBV7-6 and TRBJ2-2, with D unresolved. The TCR was taken from a human donor with chronic lymphocytic leukemia. The CDR3 sequence: CASSLALRPTGELFF. The CDR3 DNA follows: TGTGCCAGCAGCTTAGCGCTAAGACCCACCGGGGAGCTGTTTTTT.